Listed here are 30 T cell receptor beta chains from one sample, sequenced in a study of blood T cells in healthy people across ages. Then a second PCR, running about 7 to 11 cycles, was carried out with a sample-barcoded 5' primer and a J-beta primer mix. TCRdb redid the calling of the 5' RACE reads with MiXCR, one entry per CDR3 protein. The sample has roughly 800,000 distinct CDR3 sequences, more than 45% seen once. Sequenced material: blood. The receptors derive from a man aged 25-45 years in good health.

The V call is TRBV7-2, the J call TRBJ2-3; D gene ambiguous. Between the trimmed V and J ends, which lost 1 base and 13 bases, there was a span of 12 bases. This CDR3 is built from 12 residues. CDR1 SGHTA and CDR2 FQGNSA come from the germline V gene. The CDR3 DNA reads as TGTGCCAGCAGCTTAGAGGGCTTCCCAAAGTATTTT. It translates to CASSLEGFPKYF.

The rearrangement joins TRBV20-1 to TRBJ2-7; TRBD2 aligns across 10 bases. The J call may be incorrect, as the DNA end agrees better with TRBJ2-5. This CDR3 is 15 amino acids long. Germline CDR1 and CDR2: DFQATT and SNEGSKA (reference sequence). As DNA, the CDR3 is TGCAGTGCCAACCCCTCGGGACTAGCGTTGAAGACCCAGTACTTC. Protein sequence: CSANPSGLALKTQYF.

This clonotype was counted once. For the CDR3, the DNA is TGTGCCATCAGTGACTTGACTAGCGGGACTGACAATGAGCAGTTCTTC. Amino acids: CAISDLTSGTDNEQFF. The V gene is TRBV10-3, the J gene TRBJ2-1; 11 positions match TRBD2. The CDR3 spans 16 residues. Trimming cost V 3 bases and J 5 bases; bases outside gene matches: 6. CDR1 is ENHRY, CDR2 SYGVKD, per germline.

This clonotype was observed a handful of times. V gene TRBV29-1 combines with J gene TRBJ2-7, with D unclear. The CDR3 loop spans 10 amino acids. Trimming pared 6 bases from V and 4 bases from J, leaving 7 bases between. The germline V gene has CDR1 SQVTM and CDR2 ANQGSEA. The CDR3: CSVGTYEQYF. CDR3 nucleotide sequence: TGCAGCGTCGGCACTTACGAGCAGTACTTC.

The chain uses TRBV29-1 and TRBJ2-6; D ambiguous. The V end lost 6 bases, the J end lost 0 bases, and 6 bases lay between the germline ends. This CDR3 has 13 amino acids. From germline, CDR1 is SQVTM and CDR2 ANQGSEA. The chain's CDR3 is CSVGHSGANVLTF. For the CDR3, the DNA is TGCAGCGTCGGGCACTCTGGGGCCAACGTCCTGACTTTC.

This clonotype was detected only once. The chain employs TRBV20-1 and TRBJ2-7; a weak D match, TRBD2 (6 bases). Germline V lookup: CDR1 DFQATT, CDR2 SNEGSKA (reference sequence). This CDR3 is 16 amino acids long. V lost 7 bases, J lost 0 bases, and 22 bases lay in between. The CDR3 DNA reads TGCAGTGTCGCCCCCATTACTAGCCGTGCCTCCTACGAGCAGTACTTC. This sequence encodes CSVAPITSRASYEQYF.

The chain uses TRBV20-1 and TRBJ2-1, with D hard to call. The V gene's germline CDR1 is DFQATT and CDR2 SNEGSKA (reference sequence). V was pared by 0 bases and J by 3 bases, with 12 bases between. The CDR3 runs to 15 residues. The CDR3 nucleotides are TGCAGTGCTAGAGATTATGGCGGCTTCTACAATGAGCAGTTCTTC. Its translation is CSARDYGGFYNEQFF.

V gene TRBV7-2 combines with J gene TRBJ1-1; D is ambiguous. Between the trimmed V and J ends, which lost 2 bases and 1 base, there was a span of 8 bases. The CDR3 consists of 14 residues. Germline V gene sequence: CDR1 SGHTA, CDR2 FQGNSA. CDR3: CASSLTAPNTEAFF. The CDR3 nucleotides are TGTGCCAGCAGCTTAACGGCCCCGAACACTGAAGCTTTCTTT.

This CDR3 is CSAPTGGLLYNEQYF. The CDR3 nucleotides are TGCAGTGCCCCTACGGGAGGGCTCCTATACAATGAGCAGTACTTC. The chain uses TRBV20-1 and TRBJ2-1; 8 nucleotides match TRBD2. The DNA end lines up better with TRBJ2-7; the J call may be wrong. This CDR3 contains 15 residues. Germline V CDR1 and CDR2: DFQATT, SNEGSKA (reference sequence).

This clonotype was seen only a few times. This sequence joins TRBV6-1 and TRBJ1-1; the D gene is possibly TRBD1 (5 bases). CDR1 MNHNS and CDR2 SASEGT come from the germline V gene. Trimming cost V 2 bases and J 0 bases, with 16 bases left between them. The CDR3 is made up of 17 amino acids. CDR3 coding DNA: TGTGCCAGCAGTGAAAGGGCAGGGTTCACCATGAACACTGAAGCTTTCTTT. Amino acids: CASSERAGFTMNTEAFF.

The rearrangement uses TRBV11-2 and TRBJ1-6; D not resolved. V was clipped by 2 bases and J by 8 bases, with 16 bases between them. The CDR3 has 16 amino acids. Germline V gene sequence: CDR1 SGHAT, CDR2 FQNNGV. The CDR3 loop reads CASSLSSGLGDSPLHF. The DNA of the CDR3 is TGTGCCAGCAGCTTATCCTCCGGCCTTGGTGATTCACCCCTCCACTTT.

The chain uses TRBV20-1 and TRBJ2-7; D unclear. Trimming took off 4 bases at V and 0 bases at J, with 13 bases between the two ends. The V gene's germline CDR1 is DFQATT and CDR2 SNEGSKA (reference sequence). CDR3 length equals 14 residues. The CDR3 nucleotides read TGCAGTGCTAAAAAGAGCAGACTCTCCTACGAGCAGTACTTC. Encoded protein: CSAKKSRLSYEQYF.

The chain employs TRBV7-2 and TRBJ2-3; D is undetermined. There are 14 residues in the CDR3. Germline-derived CDR1 and CDR2 are SGHTA and FQGNSA. Trimming cost V 5 bases and J 4 bases, with 13 bases left between them. CDR3 residues: CASSVRPRADTQYF. CDR3 bases: TGTGCCAGCAGCGTACGGCCTCGCGCAGATACGCAGTATTTT.

The chain employs TRBV9 and TRBJ2-1, with D unresolved. V was cut by 4 bases and J by 6 bases, with 8 bases left in between. The CDR3 loop spans 12 amino acids. Germline CDR1 and CDR2: SGDLS and YYNGEE. The CDR3 DNA sequence: TGTGCCAGCAGCCCTCACCCCAATGAGCAGTTCTTC. This codes for CASSPHPNEQFF.

The chain uses TRBV20-1 and TRBJ2-5, with 13 bases fitting TRBD2. Germline lookup yields CDR1 DFQATT and CDR2 SNEGSKA (reference sequence). This CDR3 is built from 17 residues. Losses at the gene ends were 3 bases for V and 2 bases for J; bases not matched to a gene: 9. DNA for the CDR3: TGCAGTGCTAGGGTCGACCAGGGACTAGCGGGGCAAGAGACCCAGTACTTC. This translates into CSARVDQGLAGQETQYF.

In its sample, this clonotype was seen many times. The gene calls are TRBV9 and TRBJ2-5; D perhaps matches TRBD2 (6 bases). V lost 0 bases and J lost 6, with 15 bases in between. Per germline, CDR1 SGDLS and CDR2 YYNGEE. The CDR3 is made up of 15 amino acids. The CDR3: CASSVEGVGGQTQYF. The CDR3 DNA is TGTGCCAGCAGCGTAGAGGGTGTGGGGGGACAGACCCAGTACTTC.

Here the CDR3 reads CSASGLAYNEQFF. The CDR3 nucleotides read TGCAGTGCTAGTGGGCTAGCGTACAATGAGCAGTTCTTC. V and J are TRBV20-1 and TRBJ2-1; perhaps TRBD2 as D (6 bases). V dropped 3 bases and J dropped 4 bases, with 10 bases sitting between them. Germline V gene lookup returns CDR1 DFQATT and CDR2 SNEGSKA (reference sequence). The CDR3 runs 13 residues.

Concerning this clonotype: An end of the junction differs from the germline gene, which may be a read error. The CDR3, as DNA: TGCAGCGTTGTTGGACAGGGAAGAGGCTACACTTTC. It encodes CSVVGQGRGYTF. The rearrangement links TRBV29-1 to TRBJ1-2; the match to TRBD1 covers 8 bases. This CDR3 spans 12 amino acids. CDR1 is SQVTM and CDR2 is ANQGSEA in the germline V gene. The whole variable domain, remainder taken from reference TRBV29-1 and TRBJ1-2, is SAVISQKPSRDICQRGTSLTIQCQVDSQVTMMFWYRQQPGQSLTLIATANQGSEATYESGFVIDKFPISRPNLTFSTLTVSNMSPEDSSIYLCSVVGQGRGYTFGSGTRLTVV.

The rearrangement links TRBV7-8 to TRBJ2-4; TRBD1 matches at 10 bases. The end of the DNA fits TRBJ2-7 better, so the J call may be wrong. This CDR3 contains 13 residues. Germline values: CDR1 SGHVS, CDR2 FQNEAQ. This CDR3 reads CASARDRGNEQYF. The CDR3 DNA is TGTGCCAGCGCCCGGGACAGGGGAAACGAGCAGTACTTC.

The V and J genes are TRBV20-1 and TRBJ2-4; 10 bases are shared with TRBD1. TRBJ2-7 matches the DNA end more closely, so the J call is doubtful. This CDR3 comprises 14 residues. The germline V gene encodes CDR1 DFQATT and CDR2 SNEGSKA (reference sequence). CDR3 protein: CSAPGGQGTYEQYF. The CDR3 DNA reads TGCAGTGCTCCGGGGGGACAGGGGACCTACGAGCAGTACTTC.

The chain couples TRBV4-1 to TRBJ2-1, with D possibly TRBD2 on 6 matching bases. This CDR3 has 16 residues. Trimming shortened V by 0 bases and J by 9 bases, and 18 bases separated the two germline ends. Looked up from germline, CDR1 is MGHRA and CDR2 is YSYEKL. CDR3 residues: CASSQDRTPSEAEQFF. The CDR3, as DNA: TGCGCCAGCAGCCAAGACCGAACCCCTAGCGAGGCTGAGCAGTTCTTC.

The chain employs TRBV6-4 and TRBJ2-2; D gene uncertain. CDR3 size: 13 residues. The germline gives CDR1 MRHNA, CDR2 SNTAGT. The V end lost 4 bases, the J end lost 4 bases, and 7 bases lay between the germline ends. The chain's CDR3 is CASSAESTGELFF. The CDR3 DNA follows: TGTGCCAGCAGTGCCGAATCCACCGGGGAGCTGTTTTTT.

The chain combines TRBV25-1 with TRBJ2-7; D might be TRBD1 or TRBD2, each matching 5 bases. Germline CDR1 and CDR2: MGHDK and SYGVNS. V was cut by 3 bases and J by 6 bases, with 12 bases left in between. The CDR3 spans 13 residues. The CDR3 is CASSEGSGPEQYF. DNA for the CDR3: TGTGCCAGCAGTGAGGGTTCGGGGCCCGAGCAGTACTTC.

The rearrangement links TRBV7-2 to TRBJ2-3; perhaps D is TRBD1 or TRBD2 (8 bases each). The CDR3 has 18 residues. The V end was cut by 5 bases, the J end by 0 bases, with 21 bases between. Germline-derived CDR1 and CDR2 are SGHTA and FQGNSA. The CDR3 DNA reads TGTGCCAGCAGCCGCAGGGGGCAAGCGGGGGCTAGCACAGATACGCAGTATTTT. This translates into CASSRRGQAGASTDTQYF. Full variable domain (outside the CDR3, taken from reference TRBV7-2 and TRBJ2-3): GAGVSQSPSNKVTEKGKDVELRCDPISGHTALYWYRQSLGQGLEFLIYFQGNSAPDKSGLPSDRFSAERTGGSVSTLTIQRTQQEDSAVYLCASSRRGQAGASTDTQYFGPGTRLTVL.

The chain recombines TRBV29-1 with TRBJ2-4; D ambiguous. The better agreement between TRBJ2-7 and the DNA end casts doubt on the J call. The CDR3 length is 15 residues. Looked up from germline, CDR1 is SQVTM and CDR2 is ANQGSEA. CDR3 protein: CSVEGFNRSHYEQYF. The CDR3 bases are TGCAGCGTTGAAGGTTTCAACCGTTCCCACTACGAGCAGTACTTC.

J is TRBJ1-1 and V is TRBV2; TRBD1 matches at 8 bases. Per the germline V gene, CDR1 is SNHLY and CDR2 is FYNNEI. The CDR3 runs 13 residues. The trim removed 6 bases at V and 5 bases at J, leaving 5 bases unmatched. The CDR3 reads CASRQGEKTEAFF. For the CDR3, the DNA is TGTGCCAGCAGACAGGGGGAGAAAACTGAAGCTTTCTTT.

This clonotype was counted a few times. The gene calls are TRBV27 and TRBJ2-7; tentatively, D is TRBD1 or TRBD2 (5 bases each). V dropped 5 bases and J dropped 0 bases, with 8 bases sitting between them. Germline V gene data show CDR1 as MNHEY and CDR2 as SMNVEV (reference sequence). The CDR3 is made up of 13 amino acids. This chain's CDR3 is CASSGTASYEQYF. Here the CDR3 DNA reads TGTGCCAGCAGTGGGACGGCCTCCTACGAGCAGTACTTC.

The chain uses TRBV20-1 and TRBJ2-7; D uncertain. V lost 5 bases, J lost 3 bases, and 11 bases lay in between. The CDR3 has 12 residues. Germline V lookup: CDR1 DFQATT, CDR2 SNEGSKA (reference sequence). The CDR3 region is CSAPQTLYEQYF. CDR3 sequence (DNA): TGCAGTGCTCCTCAGACACTCTACGAGCAGTACTTC.

The chain links TRBV20-1 to TRBJ2-7, with 13 bases lining up with TRBD2. There are 16 residues in the CDR3. Germline CDR1 reads DFQATT; CDR2 reads SNEGSKA (reference sequence). V lost 0 bases, J lost 2 bases, and 4 bases stayed unmatched. The chain's CDR3 is CSARERTSGSPYEQYF. CDR3 bases: TGCAGTGCTAGAGAAAGGACTAGCGGGAGCCCCTACGAGCAGTACTTC.

The chain links TRBV3-1 to TRBJ2-7; 9 bases fit TRBD1. The V gene end was trimmed by 1 base and the J gene end by 3 bases; junction bases not matched to a gene: 7. CDR3 length equals 16 residues. From germline, CDR1 is LGHDT and CDR2 YNNKEL (reference sequence). CDR3 coding DNA: TGTGCCAGCAGCCAAGGTGGGACAGGGACCTTCTACGAGCAGTACTTC. Protein: CASSQGGTGTFYEQYF.